Below are 27 T cell receptor beta chains sequenced from a single sample in a study of response to subunit inactivated influenza vaccine. TCRdb reanalysed the RT-PCR reads using MiXCR and keeps one entry per CDR3 protein. Of just over 300,000 distinct CDR3 sequences detected, about a fifth appear once; the ten largest clones hold about 10%. Specimen: PBMCs from blood, collected roughly 20 months after vaccination. The receptors were gathered from a man between 50 and 69 years old who received an inactivated influenza vaccine.

This clonotype showed up just a few times. The CDR3 DNA reads as TGCGCCAGCAGCCAAGATGGACGAGTTACTAATGAAAAACTGTTTTTT. Translation: CASSQDGRVTNEKLFF. The chain employs TRBV4-3 and TRBJ1-4; unclear D gene. V lost 0 bases and J lost 2, with 10 bases in between. Germline V gives CDR1 LGHNA, CDR2 YSLEER. The CDR3 is 16 residues long.

In this sample, this clonotype turned up once. The chain is built from TRBV21-1 and TRBJ2-7; TRBD2 is the table's D call, not checked against the DNA. TRBV21-1 is classified as a pseudogene. This CDR3 region has 15 residues. The CDR3 loop reads CASSPARREPGEQYF. Written as DNA, the CDR3 is TGTGCCAGCAGCCCCGCCCGGCGGGAGCCTGGTGAGCAGTACTTC.

This clonotype was detected only a few times. The chain carries TRBV9 and TRBJ1-1; D is possibly TRBD1 (5 bases). Germline V gene lookup returns CDR1 SGDLS and CDR2 YYNGEE. The CDR3 covers 14 residues. V was pared by 0 bases and J by 4 bases, with 10 bases between. The CDR3 region is CASSVGTGGTEAFF. In nucleotides, the CDR3 is TGTGCCAGCAGCGTAGGGACCGGGGGCACTGAAGCTTTCTTT.

The gene calls are TRBV3-1 and TRBJ2-7, with D unclear. V was pared by 2 bases and J by 0 bases, with 8 bases between. Per the germline V gene, CDR1 is LGHDT and CDR2 is YNNKEL (reference sequence). This CDR3 spans 14 amino acids. CDR3 amino acids: CASSQQALSYEQYF. The CDR3 bases are TGTGCCAGCAGCCAACAGGCCCTCTCCTACGAGCAGTACTTC.

This clonotype showed up just a few times. The chain uses TRBV20-1 and TRBJ2-7; perhaps TRBD1 as D (5 bases). Trimming left V 0 bases short and J 6 bases short, with 18 bases between. Germline V gene lookup returns CDR1 DFQATT and CDR2 SNEGSKA (reference sequence). This CDR3 region has 15 residues. CDR3 nucleotide sequence: TGCAGTGCTAGAGATCTCCAGGACACCCTTTTCGAGCAGTACTTC. This gives the protein CSARDLQDTLFEQYF.

In its sample, this clonotype was seen a few times. This chain uses TRBV18 with TRBJ1-1; D may be TRBD1 (6 bases). From germline, CDR1 is KGHSH and CDR2 LQKENI. CDR3 length equals 14 residues. With 4 bases removed from V and 10 bases from J, the gap between germline ends came to 19 bases. The DNA for the CDR3 is TGTGCCAGCTCACTAAACCGACAGGCCCCTCTAGCTTTCTTT. Its translation: CASSLNRQAPLAFF. The full variable domain, its missing parts supplied by reference TRBV18 and TRBJ1-1, is NAGVMQNPRHLVRRRGQEARLRCSPMKGHSHVYWYRQLPEEGLKFMVYLQKENIIDESGMPKERFSAEFPKEGPSILRIQQVVRGDSAAYFCASSLNRQAPLAFFGQGTRLTVV.

Here the CDR3 DNA reads TGTGCCAGCGGTCAGGACAGGGGTTTTCGTAATCAGCCCCAGCATTTT. Translating gives CASGQDRGFRNQPQHF. V gene TRBV27 combines with J gene TRBJ1-5; TRBD1 aligns across 9 bases. The J segment lost 4 bases and the V segment lost 8 bases, leaving 12 bases of the junction unmatched. This CDR3 comprises 16 residues. Germline CDR1 and CDR2: MNHEY and SMNVEV (reference sequence).

This chain connects TRBV6-5 to TRBJ2-7; D possibly matches TRBD1 or TRBD2 (5 bases each). Germline loops: CDR1 MNHEY, CDR2 SVGAGI. CDR3 size: 15 residues. V lost 0 bases and J 2 bases, leaving 11 bases between the germline ends. The CDR3 region has the DNA TGTGCCAGCAGTTACTCGGGGGTTAGCGCCTACGAGCAGTACTTC. As protein: CASSYSGVSAYEQYF.

The chain uses TRBV4-1 and TRBJ2-5; D perhaps matches TRBD2 (5 bases). This CDR3 spans 15 amino acids. Germline V gives CDR1 MGHRA, CDR2 YSYEKL. Trimming stripped 4 bases from V and 1 base from J, with 13 bases between. The CDR3 is CASSRQSGIQETQYF. The CDR3 DNA sequence: TGCGCCAGCAGCCGCCAGTCGGGGATCCAAGAGACCCAGTACTTC.

V gene TRBV29-1 combines with J gene TRBJ2-3; D gene ambiguous. The CDR3 extends over 14 amino acids. CDR1 and CDR2 (germline): SQVTM, ANQGSEA. Between the trimmed V and J ends, which lost 3 bases and 4 bases, there was a span of 14 bases. CDR3: CSVEAEKGPDTQYF. DNA of the CDR3: TGCAGCGTTGAGGCTGAAAAAGGGCCAGATACGCAGTATTTT.

This clonotype turned up a few times. The chain uses TRBV12-3 or TRBV12-4 and TRBJ1-2; a weak D match, TRBD1 (5 bases). The CDR3 length is 14 residues. Trimming left V 3 bases short and J 1 base short, with 9 bases between. The CDR3 here is CASSLTAFNYGYTF. The CDR3, as DNA: TGTGCCAGCAGTTTGACAGCCTTTAACTATGGCTACACCTTC.

This chain uses TRBV7-2 with TRBJ1-2, with 10 positions matching TRBD1. The CDR3 covers 14 residues. Trimming cost V 4 bases and J 4 bases; bases outside gene matches: 3. Germline assignment: CDR1 SGHTA and CDR2 FQGNSA. This CDR3 is CASSWDRGTYGYTF. DNA for the CDR3: TGTGCCAGCAGCTGGGACAGGGGAACCTATGGCTACACCTTC. The variable domain in full, with the rest retrieved from reference TRBV7-2 and TRBJ1-2, is GAGVSQSPSNKVTEKGKDVELRCDPISGHTALYWYRQSLGQGLEFLIYFQGNSAPDKSGLPSDRFSAERTGGSVSTLTIQRTQQEDSAVYLCASSWDRGTYGYTFGSGTRLTVV.

Many counts were recorded for this clonotype. The rearrangement links TRBV5-1 to TRBJ1-5; a weak D match, TRBD1 (5 bases). The V end lost 5 bases, the J end lost 5 bases, and 11 bases lay between the germline ends. This CDR3 has 13 residues. Germline values: CDR1 SGHRS, CDR2 YFSETQ. CDR3 sequence (DNA): TGCGCCAGCAGGATGACAGACGATCAGCCCCAGCATTTT. Protein sequence: CASRMTDDQPQHF.

This chain links TRBV3-1 with TRBJ2-2; tentatively, D is TRBD1 (6 bases). The CDR3 covers 15 residues. The V and J ends lost 4 bases and 0 bases respectively, with 9 bases between them. Germline V lookup: CDR1 LGHDT, CDR2 YNNKEL (reference sequence). The DNA of the CDR3 is TGTGCCAGCAGCCGGGGACACGCGAACACCGGGGAGCTGTTTTTT. Its translation: CASSRGHANTGELFF.

This clonotype occurred many times. This chain connects TRBV27 to TRBJ2-7, with 10 bases that match TRBD1. The CDR3 covers 16 residues. V trimming: 4 bases; J trimming: 2 bases; junction bases outside the gene matches: 8. Germline V CDR1 and CDR2: MNHEY, SMNVEV (reference sequence). CDR3 in amino acids: CASSYRKGQGTYEQYF. The CDR3 DNA sequence: TGTGCCAGCAGTTACAGGAAGGGACAGGGGACCTACGAGCAGTACTTC.

This clonotype was counted only a few times. This chain uses TRBV5-1 with TRBJ2-2; D is perhaps TRBD1 (6 bases). Germline CDR1 reads SGHRS; CDR2 reads YFSETQ. Trimming pared 4 bases from V and 4 bases from J, leaving 14 bases between. The CDR3 sequence is 15 residues long. CDR3: CASSDLTGITGELFF. In DNA form, the CDR3 reads TGCGCCAGCAGCGATCTGACAGGAATCACCGGGGAGCTGTTTTTT.

This clonotype was observed a few times. In DNA form, the CDR3 reads TGTGCCAGCAGCCAAGGGGGTCTGGGACAGGGGTATAATTCACCCCTCCACTTT. Protein product: CASSQGGLGQGYNSPLHF. The chain uses TRBV4-2 and TRBJ1-6, with 10 bases lining up with TRBD1. The CDR3 runs to 18 residues. The germline CDR1 and CDR2 sequences are LGHNA and YNFKEQ. J lost 4 bases, V lost 1 base, and 7 bases had no gene match.

This clonotype has a handful of counts. The DNA of the CDR3 is TGTGCCAGCAGTTACTCGAACCGCTTACCTCGAAGTTCACCCCTCCACTTT. It yields the protein CASSYSNRLPRSSPLHF. The V call is TRBV6-5, the J call TRBJ1-6; D uncertain. The CDR3 is 17 residues long. Germline V lookup: CDR1 MNHEY, CDR2 SVGAGI. Trimming stripped 0 bases from V and 9 bases from J, with 18 bases between.

This rearrangement joins TRBV11-2 to TRBJ1-4; 7 nucleotides match TRBD1. This CDR3 contains 18 residues. V was clipped by 2 bases and J by 0 bases; unmatched bases: 9. Germline V gene sequence: CDR1 SGHAT, CDR2 FQNNGV. As DNA, the CDR3 is TGTGCCAGCAGCTTAAAGGCACAGGGGCCCTCAACTAATGAAAAACTGTTTTTT. Amino acid sequence: CASSLKAQGPSTNEKLFF.

This clonotype was counted ten times or more. V usage is TRBV4-1 and J usage is TRBJ1-2; D uncertain. Germline CDR1 MGHRA, CDR2 YSYEKL. V lost 6 bases and J lost 2, with 13 bases in between. There are 14 residues in the CDR3. As DNA, the CDR3 is TGCGCCAGCAGACCGTCCGCCCTCAACTATGGCTACACCTTC. This translates into CASRPSALNYGYTF.

The rearrangement links TRBV19 to TRBJ2-7; 12 bases are shared with TRBD2. There are 15 residues in the CDR3. The ends lost 4 bases at V and 3 bases at J; junction bases unmatched: 4. CDR1 LNHDA and CDR2 SQIVND come from the germline V gene (reference sequence). The CDR3 sequence: CASSKRTSGNYEQYF. DNA of the CDR3: TGTGCCAGTAGTAAAAGGACTAGCGGGAACTACGAGCAGTACTTC.

This rearrangement joins TRBV2 to TRBJ2-1, with 7 bases identical to TRBD2. Germline V gene lookup returns CDR1 SNHLY and CDR2 FYNNEI. V gave up 5 bases and J gave up 15 bases; unmatched junction bases: 13. This CDR3 has 13 amino acids. The CDR3 nucleotides read TGTGCCAGCAGTCCCGGGACTAACCCCCGGCCGTTCTTC. This translates into CASSPGTNPRPFF.

V usage is TRBV20-1 and J usage is TRBJ2-7; no clear D gene. V lost 0 bases and J lost 2, with 2 bases in between. This CDR3 has 11 residues. Germline CDR1 and CDR2: DFQATT and SNEGSKA (reference sequence). CDR3 sequence reads: CSARDTYEQYF. In DNA, the CDR3 is TGCAGTGCTAGAGACACCTACGAGCAGTACTTC.

This clonotype was found a few times. This chain uses TRBV15 with TRBJ2-1, with D uncertain. CDR1 and CDR2 from the germline V gene are LNHNV and YYDKDF (reference sequence). This CDR3 is built from 16 residues. Trimming took 5 bases from V and 2 from J, leaving 16 bases between them. CDR3 in amino acids: CATSPRGQLTYNEQFF. The CDR3 bases are TGTGCCACCAGCCCACGTGGGCAACTAACCTACAATGAGCAGTTCTTC.

This chain uses TRBV7-9 with TRBJ1-1; D unresolved. The CDR3 spans 13 residues. Between the trimmed V and J ends, which lost 5 bases and 8 bases, there was a span of 15 bases. Germline CDR1 reads SEHNR; CDR2 reads FQNEAQ (reference sequence). DNA of the CDR3: TGTGCCAGCAGCCAAGGTGGGAGCCTCGAAGCTTTCTTT. It encodes CASSQGGSLEAFF.

This clonotype was detected a few times. This sequence joins TRBV10-2 and TRBJ1-1, with D possibly matching TRBD1 (6 bases). V was clipped by 8 bases and J by 0 bases, with 13 bases between them. The CDR3 contains 14 residues. In germline, CDR1 is WSHSY, CDR2 SAAADI. CDR3 sequence (DNA): TGCGCCAGCGGAGTAGGGGGTATGAACACTGAAGCTTTCTTT. It encodes CASGVGGMNTEAFF.

This clonotype was counted a few times. The chain recombines TRBV5-1 with TRBJ2-2; D may be TRBD2 (5 bases). Trimming removed 3 bases from V and 0 bases from J, with 12 bases in between. CDR1 and CDR2 (germline): SGHRS, YFSETQ. The length of the CDR3 is 16 residues. CDR3 region: CASSWSGNANTGELFF. CDR3 DNA: TGCGCCAGCAGCTGGTCCGGGAACGCGAACACCGGGGAGCTGTTTTTT.